What follows are 10 T cell receptor beta chains derived from one specimen sequenced in a study of T cells after yellow fever vaccination. TCRdb ran MiXCR on the 5' RACE reads and lists one entry per CDR3 protein. The sample holds hundreds of thousands of distinct CDR3 sequences, roughly 6.1% seen once. The source was PBMCs, collected 5 days after the yellow fever booster vaccination. The receptors stem from a man aged 25 to 45 who received the YFV17D yellow fever vaccine.

This clonotype was counted at least ten times. The V gene is TRBV28, the J gene TRBJ2-4; D is perhaps TRBD2 (5 bases). CDR3 length: 16 amino acids. Germline V gene data show CDR1 as MDHEN and CDR2 as SYDVKM. V gave up 6 bases and J gave up 1 base, with 16 bases separating them. CDR3 loop: CASSGPHRGAKNIQYF. The CDR3 DNA reads as TGTGCCAGCAGCGGACCACACCGAGGGGCCAAAAACATTCAGTACTTC. The whole variable domain, remainder taken from reference TRBV28 and TRBJ2-4, is DVKVTQSSRYLVKRTGEKVFLECVQDMDHENMFWYRQDPGLGLRLIYFSYDVKMKEKGDIPEGYSVSREKKERFSLILESASTNQTSMYLCASSGPHRGAKNIQYFGAGTRLSVL.

This clonotype was seen at least ten times. The V call is TRBV29-1, the J call TRBJ2-7; D gene ambiguous. This CDR3 has 11 residues. Trimming took off 3 bases at V and 0 bases at J, with 3 bases between the two ends. Per germline, CDR1 SQVTM and CDR2 ANQGSEA. The CDR3 bases are TGCAGCGTTGACAACTCCTACGAGCAGTACTTC. Amino acids: CSVDNSYEQYF.

This chain uses TRBV3-1 with TRBJ2-3; no clear D gene. V dropped 2 bases and J dropped 5 bases, with 5 bases sitting between them. The V gene's germline CDR1 is LGHDT and CDR2 YNNKEL (reference sequence). The CDR3 is 12 residues long. The CDR3 DNA is TGTGCCAGCAGCCAACTGGGAGATACGCAGTATTTT. It is translated as CASSQLGDTQYF.

There are a few counts of this clonotype. This chain links TRBV21-1 with TRBJ2-2; the D call in the table, TRBD2, was not verified against the DNA. TRBV21-1 is termed a pseudogene. This CDR3 is built from 19 residues. CDR3 coding DNA: TGTGCCAGCAGCAAAGAGGGCCTAGCGGGAGGGGCGAACACCGGGGAGCTGTTTTTT. It encodes CASSKEGLAGGANTGELFF.

The rearrangement links TRBV25-1 to TRBJ2-4; 7 nucleotides line up with TRBD1. Per the germline V gene, CDR1 is MGHDK and CDR2 is SYGVNS. This CDR3 spans 14 amino acids. V lost 5 bases, J lost 6 bases, and 7 bases stayed unmatched. DNA of the CDR3: TGTGCCAGCAGTACAACAGGGGATTTAAACATTCAGTACTTC. Encoded protein: CASSTTGDLNIQYF.

This chain uses TRBV6-2 or TRBV6-3 with TRBJ2-5; TRBD2 matches at 9 bases. The CDR3 runs 18 residues. Germline V CDR1 and CDR2: MNHEY, SVGEGT. With V trimmed by 2 bases and J by 4 bases, 14 bases remained unmatched. The CDR3 reads CASSYPASGTRGPETQYF. The CDR3 DNA is TGTGCCAGCAGTTACCCTGCTAGCGGGACCCGGGGCCCAGAGACCCAGTACTTC.

The genes are TRBV7-2 and TRBJ2-7, with 7 bases that match TRBD2. With V trimmed by 2 bases and J by 1 base, 5 bases remained unmatched. The CDR3 runs 15 residues. Per germline, CDR1 SGHTA and CDR2 FQGNSA. The CDR3 protein is CASSLTGLGSYEQYF. Written as DNA, the CDR3 is TGTGCCAGCAGCTTAACTGGACTAGGGTCCTACGAGCAGTACTTC.

The chain combines TRBV5-6 with TRBJ2-4; possible D gene TRBD1, 5 bases. The CDR3 has 13 residues. Per germline, CDR1 SGHDT and CDR2 YYEEEE. Trimming left V 6 bases short and J 13 bases short, with 20 bases between. CDR3 in DNA: TGTGCCAGCACCGGCCCCTCTACCAAGGGGCAGTACTTC. This encodes CASTGPSTKGQYF.

This chain links TRBV10-3 with TRBJ2-3; D is uncertain. Trimming took off 3 bases at V and 2 bases at J, with 9 bases between the two ends. This CDR3 has 14 amino acids. Germline V CDR1 and CDR2: ENHRY, SYGVKD. For the CDR3, the DNA is TGTGCCATCAGTGAAGAGGATAACACAGATACGCAGTATTTT. Translated: CAISEEDNTDTQYF.

The table lists this clonotype with many counts. The chain combines TRBV7-6 with TRBJ2-5; no firm D call. With 6 bases removed from V and 5 bases from J, the gap between germline ends came to 7 bases. Germline-derived CDR1 and CDR2 are SGHVS and FNYEAQ. There are 11 residues in the CDR3. CDR3 protein: CASRGWETQYF. CDR3 nucleotide sequence: TGTGCCAGCAGAGGGTGGGAGACCCAGTACTTC.